Listed below are T cell receptor beta chains from one sample, sequenced in a study of blood T cell repertoires in COVID-19. Libraries were prepared by immunoSEQ multiplex PCR; TCRdb keeps only in-frame clonotypes and omits some of them. This sample has approximately 440,000 clones, with 70% to 90% found just once. The sequencing input was peripheral blood. These receptors were collected from a woman aged 50 to 60 with COVID-19, enrolled during active disease. The CDR3 runs from the conserved cysteine through the conserved F or W. The order of the fields is V gene, clone size, J gene, D gene, CDR3 protein, CDR3 DNA. A D gene is named only where the DNA matches it firmly. The listing skips clone size in some rows; elsewhere it reads once, few, many or a size class.

>TRBV6-5|-|TRBJ2-5|-
CASRQQAIQETQYF
TGTGCCAGCAGACAACAGGCGATCCAAGAGACCCAGTACTTC
>TRBV12-5|-|TRBJ1-4|-
CASGLVEQKDEKLFF
TGTGCTAGTGGTTTGGTAGAACAGAAGGATGAAAAACTGTTTTTT
>TRBV7-9|-|TRBJ2-1|TRBD1
CASSFRDRGGHEQFF
TGTGCCAGCAGCTTTCGGGACAGGGGAGGGCATGAGCAGTTCTTC
>TRBV13|-|TRBJ2-1|-
CASSPPFGGGNNEQFF
TGTGCCAGCAGCCCGCCCTTTGGGGGGGGCAATAATGAGCAGTTCTTC
>TRBV20-1|-|TRBJ2-3|-
CSASSSESTDTQYF
TGCAGTGCTAGTTCCAGCGAGAGCACAGATACGCAGTATTTT
>TRBV19|-|TRBJ2-7|TRBD2
CASSIYQRGLYEQYF
TGTGCCAGTAGTATCTACCAGCGGGGTCTTTACGAGCAGTACTTC
>TRBV5-1|once|TRBJ2-7|-
CASSLKLGAQGKGEQYF
TGCGCCAGCAGCTTGAAATTAGGGGCCCAGGGAAAGGGCGAGCAGTACTTC
>TRBV27|-|TRBJ2-7|TRBD1
CASKTGSITEQYF
TGTGCCAGCAAGACAGGGTCGATTACCGAGCAGTACTTC
>TRBV4-1|-|TRBJ1-2|-
CASSQGSGTGYGYTF
TGCGCCAGCAGCCAAGGGTCTGGGACTGGGTACGGCTACACCTTC
>TRBV7-8|-|TRBJ2-1|TRBD2
CASSTLAGVINEQFF
TGTGCCAGCAGTACACTAGCGGGGGTGATAAATGAGCAGTTCTTC
>TRBV21-1|-|TRBJ2-7|-
CASSKAGGAMTGQYF
TGTGCCAGCAGCAAAGCGGGGGGGGCGATGACCGGGCAGTACTTC
>TRBV9|few|TRBJ1-5|-
CASSAQGNNQPQHF
TGTGCCAGCAGCGCCCAGGGAAACAATCAGCCCCAGCATTTT
>TRBV3-1/TRBV3-2|-|TRBJ2-7|-
CASSPSHRGLYEQYF
TGTGCCAGCAGCCCCTCCCACAGGGGACTCTACGAGCAGTACTTC
>TRBV3-1/TRBV3-2|-|TRBJ2-6|TRBD1
CASSRLGQGSTGANVLTF
TGTGCCAGCAGCCGATTGGGACAGGGAAGTACTGGGGCCAACGTCCTGACTTTC
>TRBV5-1|-|TRBJ1-1|-
CASSLASDTEAFF
TGCGCCAGCAGCTTGGCGTCAGACACTGAAGCTTTCTTT
>TRBV30|-|TRBJ2-2|TRBD2
CALEYGGLAQPNTGELFF
TGTGCCTTGGAGTACGGGGGACTAGCCCAGCCGAACACCGGGGAGCTGTTTTTT
>TRBV5-6|-|TRBJ1-6|-
CASSLRSLSSYNSPLHF
TGTGCCAGCAGCTTGCGAAGCTTAAGCTCCTATAATTCACCCCTCCACTTT
>TRBV6-1|-|TRBJ2-7|-
CASSDQREFDYEQYF
TGTGCCAGCAGTGACCAACGGGAATTCGACTACGAGCAGTACTTC
>TRBV2|-|TRBJ1-2|-
CASRWGDYGYTF
TGTGCCAGCAGGTGGGGCGACTATGGCTACACCTTC
>TRBV6-6|-|TRBJ1-6|-
CASSRQASYSYNSPLHF
TGTGCCAGCAGTCGGCAGGCCAGCTACTCCTATAATTCACCCCTCCACTTT
>TRBV10-3|-|TRBJ2-5|-
CAISRGRGGEETQYF
TGTGCCATCAGCAGGGGAAGGGGGGGTGAAGAGACCCAGTACTTC
>TRBV11-2|-|TRBJ1-1|-
CASSSLRGPTEAFF
TGTGCCAGCAGCTCTCTTCGGGGTCCAACTGAAGCTTTCTTT
>TRBV18|-|TRBJ1-1|-
CASSSYWRPRNTEAFF
TGTGCCAGCTCATCGTACTGGAGACCCCGGAACACTGAAGCTTTCTTT
>TRBV9|-|TRBJ1-6|TRBD1
CAGQGAPNSPLHF
TGTGCCGGCCAGGGGGCGCCTAATTCACCCCTCCACTTT